These T cell receptor beta chains were read from a single sample in a study of cytomegalovirus exposure and HLA in healthy donors. Produced via immunoSEQ multiplex PCR; TCRdb's table is partial and in-frame only. The sample shows 100,000 to 150,000 clones, roughly 10% of them seen only once. The sample taken for sequencing was PBMCs. Receptors originate from a woman between 18 and 30 years old in good health and CMV-seropositive. CDR3s include the opening cysteine and the closing phenylalanine or tryptophan. D genes are given only for firm matches. Expanded clones get a size class; other rows say once, few or many, or leave the size out.

V	J	size	D	length	CDR3	DNA
TRBV25-1	TRBJ1-2	few	-	11	CASSLQGGYTF	TGTGCCAGCAGCCTACAGGGTGGCTACACCTTC
TRBV5-1	TRBJ2-1	few	-	15	CASSRNGDSYNEQFF	TGCGCCAGCAGCCGAAACGGGGATTCCTACAATGAGCAGTTCTTC
TRBV5-1	TRBJ2-7	-	TRBD1	14	CASSTGQGSYEQYF	TGCGCCAGCAGCACCGGACAGGGCTCCTACGAGCAGTACTTC
TRBV7-6	TRBJ1-1	few	-	14	CASSPGLMNTEAFF	TGTGCCAGCAGCCCAGGGCTAATGAACACTGAAGCTTTCTTT
TRBV5-1	TRBJ2-6	few	-	17	CASSLQGPDSGANVLTF	TGCGCCAGCAGCTTACAGGGTCCTGACTCTGGGGCCAACGTCCTGACTTTC
TRBV6-1	TRBJ1-6	-	-	13	CASSGGENSPLHF	TGTGCCAGCAGTGGCGGGGAGAATTCACCCCTCCACTTT
TRBV6-1	TRBJ2-2	few	-	12	CASIMNTGELFF	TGTGCCAGCATCATGAACACCGGGGAGCTGTTTTTT
TRBV7-9	TRBJ2-5	-	-	12	CASGRGEETQYF	TGTGCCAGCGGTCGCGGGGAAGAGACCCAGTACTTC
TRBV19	TRBJ2-1	-	-	13	CASTVGGGNEQFF	TGTGCCAGTACGGTGGGGGGAGGTAATGAGCAGTTCTTC
TRBV27	TRBJ1-2	-	-	16	CASANLRGDLLYGYTF	TGTGCCAGCGCCAATCTTAGGGGCGATCTCCTCTATGGCTACACCTTC
TRBV29-1	TRBJ2-5	-	-	14	CSVFLLADQETQYF	TGCAGCGTTTTTCTGCTTGCGGACCAAGAGACCCAGTACTTC
TRBV9	TRBJ2-5	-	TRBD1	15	CASSVGTGVPETQYF	TGTGCCAGCAGCGTAGGGACAGGGGTACCAGAGACCCAGTACTTC
TRBV9	TRBJ2-2	-	TRBD2	18	CASSRTPNSGQNTGELFF	TGTGCCAGCAGCAGAACCCCTAATAGCGGGCAAAACACCGGGGAGCTGTTTTTT
TRBV5-4	TRBJ1-5	-	TRBD1	13	CASSGDRGQPQHF	TGTGCCAGCAGCGGGGACAGGGGACAGCCCCAGCATTTT
TRBV6-6	TRBJ1-1	few	TRBD1	12	CASSYGDREAFF	TGTGCCAGCAGTTACGGGGACAGGGAAGCTTTCTTT
TRBV13	TRBJ2-3	-	TRBD1	16	CASSSRTGLTSDTQYF	TGTGCCAGCAGCTCCCGGACAGGGTTGACCTCAGATACGCAGTATTTT
TRBV4-1	TRBJ2-1	few	-	14	CASSQDTGDNEQFF	TGCGCCAGCAGCCAAGATACAGGAGACAATGAGCAGTTCTTC
TRBV5-1	TRBJ1-2	-	-	14	CASSLDTGAYGYTF	TGCGCCAGCAGCTTGGATACGGGAGCCTATGGCTACACCTTC
TRBV2	TRBJ1-5	few	-	14	CASSKGGGNQPQHF	TGTGCCAGCAGTAAGGGAGGTGGGAATCAGCCCCAGCATTTT
TRBV7-6	TRBJ2-1	-	-	14	CASSLAGLDNEQFF	TGTGCCAGCAGCTTGGCGGGGCTTGACAATGAGCAGTTCTTC
TRBV27	TRBJ1-1	few	-	13	CASSFSVNTEAFF	TGTGCCAGCAGTTTTTCGGTGAACACTGAAGCTTTCTTT
TRBV11-2	TRBJ2-7	few	TRBD1	15	CASSLVRDSSYEQYF	TGTGCCAGCAGCTTAGTAAGGGACAGCTCCTACGAGCAGTACTTC
TRBV6-1	TRBJ2-3	few	-	13	CASSGLEGPPWYF	TGTGCCAGCAGTGGTCTGGAGGGGCCCCCTTGGTATTTT
TRBV7-6	TRBJ2-1	few	-	13	CASSLDSYNEQFF	TGTGCCAGCAGCCTCGACAGTTACAATGAGCAGTTCTTC
TRBV28	TRBJ1-5	-	-	16	CVSSLAGQSIMRPQHF	TGTGTCAGCAGTCTCGCAGGGCAGTCCATCATGCGGCCCCAGCATTTT
TRBV29-1	TRBJ2-1	-	TRBD2	15	CSVESSRGRSNEQFF	TGCAGCGTTGAAAGCTCTCGCGGGAGGTCTAATGAGCAGTTCTTC
TRBV7-2	TRBJ1-2	-	-	17	CASSLGYRVQALYGYTF	TGTGCCAGCAGCTTAGGGTACAGGGTGCAAGCCCTTTATGGCTACACCTTC
TRBV4-2	TRBJ2-1	-	TRBD2	15	CASSLTSGTYNEQFF	TGTGCCAGCAGCTTAACTAGCGGGACCTACAATGAGCAGTTCTTC
TRBV28	TRBJ2-4	few	-	16	CASIYGPPLAKNIQYF	TGTGCCAGCATCTATGGGCCCCCCTTAGCCAAAAACATTCAGTACTTC
TRBV5-1	TRBJ2-3	few	-	14	CASTSRTGADTQYF	TGCGCCAGCACTTCCAGGACTGGGGCAGATACGCAGTATTTT
TRBV18	TRBJ1-2	few	TRBD1	13	CASSPGTGGGYTF	TGTGCCAGCTCACCCGGGACAGGGGGTGGCTACACCTTC
TRBV5-5	TRBJ2-1	-	-	15	CASSPGLSSYNEQFF	TGTGCCAGCAGCCCTGGACTGAGCTCCTACAATGAGCAGTTCTTC
TRBV9	TRBJ2-3	-	TRBD2	15	CASSPGLAGADTQYF	TGTGCCAGCAGCCCTGGACTAGCGGGAGCAGATACGCAGTATTTT
TRBV19	TRBJ1-2	-	TRBD1	14	CASSNRGDSYGYTF	TGTGCCAGTTCTAACAGGGGGGACAGCTATGGCTACACCTTC
TRBV6-1	TRBJ1-2	-	-	17	CASSEALTAPRVDGYTF	TGTGCCAGCAGTGAAGCTTTAACAGCCCCGAGGGTTGATGGCTACACCTTC
TRBV9	TRBJ1-1	-	-	13	CASSVGGDTEAFF	TGTGCCAGCAGCGTCGGGGGGGACACTGAAGCTTTCTTT
TRBV19	TRBJ1-2	few	-	12	CASSNRRGGYTF	TGTGCCAGTAGCAACAGGAGGGGTGGCTACACCTTC
TRBV5-4	TRBJ1-2	-	-	16	CASSLARHALNYGYTF	TGTGCCAGCAGCTTGGCTCGTCACGCGCTAAACTATGGCTACACCTTC
TRBV13	TRBJ2-7	few	-	13	CASSLMGRNEQYF	TGTGCCAGCAGCTTAATGGGCAGGAACGAGCAGTACTTC
TRBV28	TRBJ1-1	few	-	15	CASTPGRGGYTEAFF	TGTGCCAGCACCCCTGGACGGGGGGGGTACACTGAAGCTTTCTTT
TRBV28	TRBJ2-2	-	TRBD2	17	CASRGTSGSGSTGELFF	TGTGCCAGCAGGGGGACTAGCGGGAGCGGGAGCACCGGGGAGCTGTTTTTT
TRBV5-1	TRBJ2-3	few	-	13	CASRQDNTDTQYF	TGCGCCAGCAGACAAGATAACACAGATACGCAGTATTTT
TRBV29-1	TRBJ2-1	few	TRBD2	13	CSAWTSGSFEQFF	TGCAGCGCCTGGACTAGCGGGAGTTTTGAGCAGTTCTTC
TRBV30	TRBJ1-3	few	-	13	CASPGQMGNTIYF	TGTGCCTCGCCGGGACAAATGGGAAACACCATATATTTT
TRBV6-5	TRBJ2-2	few	-	14	CATRGGSNTGELFF	TGTGCCACTAGGGGGGGGTCGAACACCGGGGAGCTGTTTTTT
TRBV7-9	TRBJ2-1	-	TRBD2	15	CASSLVLAGDNEQFF	TGTGCCAGCAGCTTAGTACTAGCGGGTGACAATGAGCAGTTCTTC
TRBV19	TRBJ2-2	-	TRBD1	14	CASSPTGDTGELFF	TGTGCCAGTAGTCCGACAGGGGACACCGGGGAGCTGTTTTTT
TRBV15	TRBJ2-7	few	-	13	CATSREQGYEQYF	TGTGCCACCAGCAGAGAACAGGGATACGAGCAGTACTTC
TRBV4-1	TRBJ2-6	-	TRBD1	15	CASSPSGTGTNVLTF	TGCGCCAGCAGCCCCTCCGGGACAGGCACCAACGTCCTGACTTTC
TRBV5-6	TRBJ1-1	few	-	13	CASGRATNTEAFF	TGTGCCAGCGGGAGGGCCACGAACACTGAAGCTTTCTTT
TRBV4-1	TRBJ1-2	-	-	20	CASRQKRSRARKRINYGYTF	TGCGCCAGCAGACAAAAGCGGTCGAGAGCCCGAAAGCGAATAAACTATGGCTACACCTTC